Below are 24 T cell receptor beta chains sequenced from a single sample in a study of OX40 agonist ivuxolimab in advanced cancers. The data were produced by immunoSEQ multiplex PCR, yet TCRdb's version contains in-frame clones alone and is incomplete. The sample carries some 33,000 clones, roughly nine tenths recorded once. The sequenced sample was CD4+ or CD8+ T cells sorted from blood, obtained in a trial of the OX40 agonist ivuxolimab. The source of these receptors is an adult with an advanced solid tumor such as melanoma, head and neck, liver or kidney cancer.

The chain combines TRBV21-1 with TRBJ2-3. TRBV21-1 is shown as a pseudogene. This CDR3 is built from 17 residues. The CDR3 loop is CASSKAASCLFTDTQYF. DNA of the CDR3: TGTGCCAGCAGCAAAGCCGCCAGCTGCCTATTCACAGATACGCAGTATTTT.

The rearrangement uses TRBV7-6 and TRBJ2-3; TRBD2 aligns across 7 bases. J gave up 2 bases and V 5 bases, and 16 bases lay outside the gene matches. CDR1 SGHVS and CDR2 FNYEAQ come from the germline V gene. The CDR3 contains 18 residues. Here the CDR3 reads CASSAGLGASGYTDTQYF. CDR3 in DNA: TGTGCCAGCAGCGCCGGACTAGGGGCTAGTGGATACACAGATACGCAGTATTTT.

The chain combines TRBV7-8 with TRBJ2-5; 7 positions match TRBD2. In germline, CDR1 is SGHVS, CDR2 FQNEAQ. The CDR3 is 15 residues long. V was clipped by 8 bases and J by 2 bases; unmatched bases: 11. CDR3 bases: TGTGCCAGCTCAACAGCGGGATCCCCACAAGAGACCCAGTACTTC. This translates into CASSTAGSPQETQYF.

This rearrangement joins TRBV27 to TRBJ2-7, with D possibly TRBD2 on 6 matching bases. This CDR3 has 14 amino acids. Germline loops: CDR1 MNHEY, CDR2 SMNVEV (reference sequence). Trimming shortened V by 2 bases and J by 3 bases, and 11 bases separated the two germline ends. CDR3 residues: CASSLGGPFYEQYF. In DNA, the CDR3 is TGTGCCAGCAGTTTAGGAGGGCCATTCTACGAGCAGTACTTC.

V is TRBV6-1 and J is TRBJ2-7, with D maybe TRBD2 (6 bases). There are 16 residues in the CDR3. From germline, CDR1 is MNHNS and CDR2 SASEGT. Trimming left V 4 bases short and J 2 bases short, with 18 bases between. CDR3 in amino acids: CASSGRGTPGAYEQYF. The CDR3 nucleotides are TGTGCCAGCAGTGGGAGGGGAACTCCTGGAGCCTACGAGCAGTACTTC.

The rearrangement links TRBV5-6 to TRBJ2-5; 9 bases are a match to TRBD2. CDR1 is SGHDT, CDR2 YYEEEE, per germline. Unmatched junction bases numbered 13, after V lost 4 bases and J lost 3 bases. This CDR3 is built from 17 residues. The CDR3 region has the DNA TGTGCCAGCAGCCCTTCAGCGGGGGGCCTGGAAGAAGAGACCCAGTACTTC. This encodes CASSPSAGGLEEETQYF.

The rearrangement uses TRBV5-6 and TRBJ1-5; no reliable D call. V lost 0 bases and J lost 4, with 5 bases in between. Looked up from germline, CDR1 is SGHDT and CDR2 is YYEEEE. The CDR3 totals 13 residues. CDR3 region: CASSLGRNQPQHF. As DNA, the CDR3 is TGTGCCAGCAGCTTGGGAAGGAATCAGCCCCAGCATTTT.

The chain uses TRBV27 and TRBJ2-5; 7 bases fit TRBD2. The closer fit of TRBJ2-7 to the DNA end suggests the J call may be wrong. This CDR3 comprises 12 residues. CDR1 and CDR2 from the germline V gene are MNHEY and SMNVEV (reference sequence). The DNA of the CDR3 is TGTGCCACGGGGAGGGAGAACTACGAGCAGTACTTC. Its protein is CATGRENYEQYF.

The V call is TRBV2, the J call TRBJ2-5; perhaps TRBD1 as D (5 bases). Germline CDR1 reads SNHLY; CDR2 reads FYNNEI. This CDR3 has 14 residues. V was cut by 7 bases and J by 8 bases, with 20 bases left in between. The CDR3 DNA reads TGTGCCAGCAATGGGCAGGGAATGCTTTTTACCCAGTACTTC. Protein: CASNGQGMLFTQYF.

The CDR3 region is CASSEQGAKNIQYF. The CDR3, as DNA: TGTGCCAGCAGCGAACAGGGAGCCAAAAACATTCAGTACTTC. The V and J genes are TRBV5-4 and TRBJ2-4; possibly TRBD1 for D (6 bases). V gave up 4 bases and J gave up 0 bases, with 8 bases separating them. Germline V CDR1 and CDR2: SGHNT, YYREEE (reference sequence). CDR3 size: 14 residues.

The CDR3 loop is CASSIETGYLQPQHF. The CDR3 DNA sequence: TGTGCCAGTAGTATAGAGACAGGGTATCTTCAGCCCCAGCATTTT. This chain joins TRBV19 and TRBJ1-5; TRBD1 agrees at 7 bases. Germline CDR1 and CDR2: LNHDA and SQIVND (reference sequence). The V and J ends lost 0 bases and 6 bases, in that order; junction bases with no gene match: 5. The CDR3 length is 15 residues. Full variable domain (missing parts from reference TRBV19 and TRBJ1-5): DGGITQSPKYLFRKEGQNVTLSCEQNLNHDAMYWYRQDPGQGLRLIYYSQIVNDFQKGDIAEGYSVSREKKESFPLTVTSAQKNPTAFYLCASSIETGYLQPQHFGDGTRLSIL.

This CDR3 reads CATSRVVSGNEQFF. For the CDR3, the DNA is TGTGCCACCAGCAGAGTTGTTTCAGGCAATGAGCAGTTCTTC. The chain recombines TRBV15 with TRBJ2-1; no firm D call. Trimming shortened V by 1 base and J by 6 bases, and 10 bases separated the two germline ends. The CDR3 sequence is 14 residues long. Germline CDR1 reads LNHNV; CDR2 reads YYDKDF (reference sequence).

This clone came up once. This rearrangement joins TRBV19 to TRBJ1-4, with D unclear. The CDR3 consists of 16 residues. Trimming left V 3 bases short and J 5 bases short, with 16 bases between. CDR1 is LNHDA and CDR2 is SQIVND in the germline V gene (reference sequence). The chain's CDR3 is CASSISVGGTNEKLFF. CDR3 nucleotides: TGTGCCAGTAGTATCTCTGTCGGAGGTACAAATGAAAAACTGTTTTTT.

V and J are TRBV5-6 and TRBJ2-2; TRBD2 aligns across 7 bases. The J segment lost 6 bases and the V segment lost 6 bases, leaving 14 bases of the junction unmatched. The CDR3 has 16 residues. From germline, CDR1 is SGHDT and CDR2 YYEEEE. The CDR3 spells CASIVSGRGVAGELFF. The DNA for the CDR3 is TGTGCCAGCATCGTGAGCGGTCGGGGGGTGGCCGGGGAGCTGTTTTTT.

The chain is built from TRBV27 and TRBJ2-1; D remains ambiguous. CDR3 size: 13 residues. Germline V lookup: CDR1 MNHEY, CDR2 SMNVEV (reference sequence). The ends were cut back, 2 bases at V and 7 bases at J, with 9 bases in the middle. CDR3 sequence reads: CASSLRAPNEQFF. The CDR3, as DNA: TGTGCCAGCAGTTTACGGGCCCCTAATGAGCAGTTCTTC.

The CDR3 loop is CASSQAGLRGTGELFF. CDR3 sequence (DNA): TGTGCCAGCAGCCAAGCAGGCCTCCGGGGGACCGGGGAGCTGTTTTTT. The V call is TRBV14, the J call TRBJ2-2; TRBD2 is a possible D gene (6 bases). The CDR3 spans 16 residues. V gave up 1 base and J gave up 5 bases, with 14 bases separating them. CDR1 is SGHDN, CDR2 FVKESK, per germline.

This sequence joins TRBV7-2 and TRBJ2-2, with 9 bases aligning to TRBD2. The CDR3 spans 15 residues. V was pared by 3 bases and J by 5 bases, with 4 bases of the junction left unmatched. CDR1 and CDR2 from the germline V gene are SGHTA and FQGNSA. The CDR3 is CASSFSGGGTGELFF. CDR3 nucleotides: TGTGCCAGCAGCTTTAGCGGGGGCGGGACCGGGGAGCTGTTTTTT. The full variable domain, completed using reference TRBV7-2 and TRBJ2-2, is GAGVSQSPSNKVTEKGKDVELRCDPISGHTALYWYRQSLGQGLEFLIYFQGNSAPDKSGLPSDRFSAERTGGSVSTLTIQRTQQEDSAVYLCASSFSGGGTGELFFGEGSRLTVL.

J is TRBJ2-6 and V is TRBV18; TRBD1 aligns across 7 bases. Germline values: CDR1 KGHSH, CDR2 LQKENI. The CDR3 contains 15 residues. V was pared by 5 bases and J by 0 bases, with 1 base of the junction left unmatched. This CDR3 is CASSGQDSGANVLTF. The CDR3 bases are TGTGCCAGCTCAGGACAGGACTCTGGGGCCAACGTCCTGACTTTC.

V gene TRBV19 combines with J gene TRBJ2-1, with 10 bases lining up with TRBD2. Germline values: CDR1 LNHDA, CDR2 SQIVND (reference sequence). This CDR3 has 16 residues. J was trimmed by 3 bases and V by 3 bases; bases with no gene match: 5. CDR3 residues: CASSISSGGLYNEQFF. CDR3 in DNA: TGTGCCAGTAGTATCTCTAGCGGGGGCCTCTACAATGAGCAGTTCTTC.

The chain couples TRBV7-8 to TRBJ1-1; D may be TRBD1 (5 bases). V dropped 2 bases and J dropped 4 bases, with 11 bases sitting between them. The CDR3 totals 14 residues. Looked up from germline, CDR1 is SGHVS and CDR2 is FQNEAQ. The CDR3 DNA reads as TGTGCCAGCAGCTTACTCACAGGAGGCACTGAAGCTTTCTTT. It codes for CASSLLTGGTEAFF.

For the CDR3, the DNA is TGTGCCAGCAGCTTAGCGGGAGTAATCCAAGAGACCCAGTACTTC. Residues: CASSLAGVIQETQYF. The J gene is TRBJ2-5, the V gene TRBV13; D perhaps matches TRBD2 (6 bases). V was shortened by 1 base and J by 1 base, with 10 bases between the two germline ends. The CDR3 is made up of 15 amino acids. The germline V gene has CDR1 PRHDT and CDR2 FYEKMQ (reference sequence).

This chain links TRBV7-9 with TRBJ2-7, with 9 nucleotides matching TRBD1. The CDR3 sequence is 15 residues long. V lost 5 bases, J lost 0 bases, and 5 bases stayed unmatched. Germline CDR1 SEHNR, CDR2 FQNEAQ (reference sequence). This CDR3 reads CASSPAGQGSYEQYF. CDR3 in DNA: TGTGCCAGCAGCCCCGCGGGACAGGGCTCCTACGAGCAGTACTTC.

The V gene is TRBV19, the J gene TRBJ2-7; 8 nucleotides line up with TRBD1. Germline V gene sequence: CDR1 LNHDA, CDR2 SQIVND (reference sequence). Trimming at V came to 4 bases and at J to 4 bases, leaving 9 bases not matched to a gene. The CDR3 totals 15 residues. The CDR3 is CASSTGQGILYEQYF. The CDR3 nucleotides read TGTGCCAGTAGTACTGGACAGGGAATACTATACGAGCAGTACTTC.

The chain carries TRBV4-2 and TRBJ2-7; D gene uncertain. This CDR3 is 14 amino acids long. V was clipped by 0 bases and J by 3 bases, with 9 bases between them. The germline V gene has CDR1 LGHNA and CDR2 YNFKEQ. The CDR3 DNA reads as TGTGCCAGCAGCCAAGATCTGGGTTTCTACGAGCAGTACTTC. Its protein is CASSQDLGFYEQYF.